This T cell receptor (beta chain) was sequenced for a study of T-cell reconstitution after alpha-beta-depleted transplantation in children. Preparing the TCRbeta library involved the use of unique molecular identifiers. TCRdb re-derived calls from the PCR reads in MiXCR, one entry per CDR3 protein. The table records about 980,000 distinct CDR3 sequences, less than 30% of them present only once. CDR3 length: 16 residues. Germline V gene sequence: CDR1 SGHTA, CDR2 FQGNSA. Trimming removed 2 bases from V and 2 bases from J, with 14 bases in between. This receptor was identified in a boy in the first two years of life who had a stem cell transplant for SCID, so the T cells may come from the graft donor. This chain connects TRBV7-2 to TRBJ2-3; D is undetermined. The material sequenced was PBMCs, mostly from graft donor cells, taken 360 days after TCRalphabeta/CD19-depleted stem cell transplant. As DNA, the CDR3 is TGTGCCAGCAGCTTAAAAAGTCAACTTTCCACAGATACGCAGTATTTT. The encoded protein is CASSLKSQLSTDTQYF.